The 9 T cell receptor beta chains below all came from one sample that was sequenced in a study of cytomegalovirus exposure and HLA in healthy donors. With 60 Vbeta and 13 Jbeta primers, the PCR was carried out. Profiling relied on immunoSEQ multiplex PCR, and the TCRdb table lists in-frame clones only, not all of them. The repertoire holds roughly 170,000 clones, with roughly 83% as singletons. The sample was PBMCs. Receptor source: a man in his thirties or forties in good health and CMV-seronegative.

This clone has just one count. The chain is built from TRBV19 and TRBJ2-7; tentatively, D is TRBD2 (5 bases). CDR3 length: 15 residues. The V gene's germline CDR1 is LNHDA and CDR2 SQIVND (reference sequence). Deletions cut 0 bases from V and 6 bases from J, with 15 bases between. CDR3 region: CASSIDIPGRGEQYF. The CDR3, as DNA: TGTGCCAGTAGTATAGATATCCCGGGGAGAGGCGAGCAGTACTTC.

The chain recombines TRBV4-1 with TRBJ1-5; 8 positions agree with TRBD1. V was clipped by 1 base and J by 2 bases; unmatched bases: 7. There are 17 residues in the CDR3. Per germline, CDR1 MGHRA and CDR2 YSYEKL. The CDR3 protein is CASSQGRLTGGNQPQHF. As DNA, the CDR3 is TGCGCCAGCAGCCAAGGGAGGTTGACAGGGGGCAATCAGCCCCAGCATTTT.

The chain recombines TRBV2 with TRBJ1-6; D may be TRBD1 (5 bases). CDR3 length equals 13 residues. CDR1 SNHLY and CDR2 FYNNEI come from the germline V gene. Deletions cut 6 bases from V and 8 bases from J, with 11 bases between. The CDR3 sequence: CASRVDIDSPLHF. The CDR3 DNA reads as TGTGCCAGCAGAGTGGACATAGATTCACCCCTCCACTTT.

The V gene is TRBV15, the J gene TRBJ2-3; 7 positions match TRBD1. V shed 5 bases, J shed 4 bases, and the junction held 9 bases outside the gene matches. The CDR3 covers 15 residues. CDR1 LNHNV and CDR2 YYDKDF come from the germline V gene (reference sequence). In DNA form, the CDR3 reads TGTGCCACCAGCTCCCATAGACAGGGCGCAGATACGCAGTATTTT. Amino acid sequence: CATSSHRQGADTQYF. Looking up the rest from reference TRBV15 and TRBJ2-3 gives the full variable domain: DAMVIQNPRYQVTQFGKPVTLSCSQTLNHNVMYWYQQKSSQAPKLLFHYYDKDFNNEADTPDNFQSRRPNTSFCFLDIRSPGLGDTAMYLCATSSHRQGADTQYFGPGTRLTVL.

CDR3 nucleotides: TGTGCCAGCTCACCACGGGAGCTAGCGCCGAACACCGGGGAGCTGTTTTTT. It specifies CASSPRELAPNTGELFF. The chain is built from TRBV18 and TRBJ2-2; weak D call: TRBD2 (6 bases). The CDR3 is 17 amino acids. V lost 1 base to trimming and J lost 0 bases, with 12 bases between them. Germline-derived CDR1 and CDR2 are KGHSH and LQKENI.

The chain couples TRBV6-1 to TRBJ1-4; the D gene is possibly TRBD1 (5 bases). Trimming took off 4 bases at V and 0 bases at J, with 9 bases between the two ends. Germline V gene sequence: CDR1 MNHNS, CDR2 SASEGT. The length of the CDR3 is 15 residues. The CDR3 is CASSGGDATNEKLFF. Written as DNA, the CDR3 is TGTGCCAGCAGTGGGGGGGATGCAACTAATGAAAAACTGTTTTTT.

The chain has TRBV7-9 and TRBJ2-1; the match to TRBD2 covers 12 bases. The CDR3 contains 15 residues. With V trimmed by 6 bases and J by 5 bases, 5 bases remained unmatched. CDR1 is SEHNR and CDR2 is FQNEAQ in the germline V gene (reference sequence). Written as DNA, the CDR3 is TGTGCCAGCAGAACAGGACTAGCGGGAAACAATGAGCAGTTCTTC. Protein: CASRTGLAGNNEQFF. The variable domain in full, with the rest retrieved from reference TRBV7-9 and TRBJ2-1, is DTGVSQNPRHKITKRGQNVTFRCDPISEHNRLYWYRQTLGQGPEFLTYFQNEAQLEKSRLLSDRFSAERPKGSFSTLEIQRTEQGDSAMYLCASRTGLAGNNEQFFGPGTRLTVL.

The V gene is TRBV5-1, the J gene TRBJ2-5, with 9 bases fitting TRBD2. The CDR3 is 15 amino acids. The germline V gene encodes CDR1 SGHRS and CDR2 YFSETQ. J was trimmed by 2 bases and V by 3 bases; bases with no gene match: 5. The CDR3 is CASSSSGTRQETQYF. CDR3 nucleotide sequence: TGCGCCAGCAGCTCTAGCGGGACCAGACAAGAGACCCAGTACTTC.

The rearrangement joins TRBV6-6 to TRBJ1-5; 9 nucleotides match TRBD1. The germline gives CDR1 MNHNY, CDR2 SVGAGI (reference sequence). The CDR3 is 15 amino acids. With V trimmed by 6 bases and J by 2 bases, 5 bases remained unmatched. CDR3 sequence: CASRTTGGGNQPQHF. The CDR3 DNA reads TGTGCCAGCAGAACGACAGGGGGTGGCAATCAGCCCCAGCATTTT.